The rows below give T cell receptor beta chains drawn from one sample of a study of T cell responses to AZD1222 COVID-19 vaccine. Profiling relied on immunoSEQ multiplex PCR, and the TCRdb table lists in-frame clones only, not all of them. The table lists 160,000 or so clones, roughly 90% of them singletons. The source material was peripheral blood, sampled 28 days after the second AZD1222 dose. These receptors were taken from an adult who received the AZD1222 COVID-19 vaccine. The conserved cysteine and the conserved F or W are not part of the CDR3 here. The size of a clone is reported for some rows only, either as once, few or many, or as a class for expanded clones.

size | J | V | CDR3
- | TRBJ1-3 | TRBV4-2 | ASSQGRSSGNTIY
- | TRBJ1-2 | TRBV6-5 | ASTPQGGPNGYT
once | TRBJ2-3 | TRBV7-2 | ASSKGGTRADTQY
- | TRBJ2-1 | TRBV7-9 | ASSLGGDGEQF
- | TRBJ1-6 | TRBV5-6 | ASSLFVGGDGNSPLH
- | TRBJ1-6 | TRBV14 | ASSQVWVTGVGNSPLH
- | TRBJ2-3 | TRBV5-1 | ASSLSAVDTQY
- | TRBJ2-2 | TRBV6-6 | ASSYFVGELF
few | TRBJ1-2 | TRBV27 | ASSSGTVEYGYT
- | TRBJ1-1 | TRBV2 | ASSGPGGIEAF
- | TRBJ2-7 | TRBV30 | AWSVGQPYEQY
- | TRBJ1-1 | TRBV19 | ASSGLGTEAF
- | TRBJ1-1 | TRBV2 | ASREDTPSNTEAF
- | TRBJ2-7 | TRBV7-6 | ASSLDRGSGEQY
- | TRBJ2-5 | TRBV11-1 | ASSLQGETQY
- | TRBJ1-1 | TRBV27 | ASLGREAF
- | TRBJ1-1 | TRBV19 | ASSGGQGGGTEAF
- | TRBJ1-1 | TRBV9 | ASTPSGGSYTEAF
once | TRBJ2-1 | TRBV4-2 | ASSREISGTGGRDEQF
- | TRBJ2-7 | TRBV5-6 | ASSSSSRGASYEQY
many | TRBJ2-1 | TRBV18 | ASSPLFEGGPFNEQF
- | TRBJ2-3 | TRBV7-2 | ASSSGSTDTQY
- | TRBJ2-3 | TRBV6-5 | ASSYPGDPPDTQY
once | TRBJ2-7 | TRBV4-1 | ASSQVYREQY
- | TRBJ2-1 | TRBV11-3 | ASSLDPGAAYNEQF
once | TRBJ2-2 | TRBV11-3 | ASSPETGELF
- | TRBJ1-1 | TRBV6-1 | ASSEAGTNPEAF
- | TRBJ2-7 | TRBV4-1 | ASSQVGGQGGYEQY
- | TRBJ1-6 | TRBV6-1 | ASSVRQDSTLSSYNSPLH
- | TRBJ1-6 | TRBV10-3 | AISEEGVNSPLH
- | TRBJ2-1 | TRBV27 | ASSTGDVYNEQF
- | TRBJ2-7 | TRBV27 | ASSLRSVAYEQY
- | TRBJ1-1 | TRBV6-5 | ASSYTPTGSTEAF
- | TRBJ1-1 | TRBV6-1 | ASSEGGGSLMNTEAF
- | TRBJ1-2 | TRBV28 | ATSGGLYGYT
- | TRBJ1-2 | TRBV6-5 | ATRGQPTTIYGYT
- | TRBJ1-1 | TRBV7-2 | ASSFHRGLTEAF
- | TRBJ2-3 | TRBV5-1 | ASSSGSSSTDTQY
- | TRBJ1-1 | TRBV20-1 | SASRAGDITEAF
few | TRBJ2-3 | TRBV5-3 | ARSLAGGRDTQY
- | TRBJ2-5 | TRBV11-1 | ASSRPRQETQY
- | TRBJ1-2 | TRBV4-1 | ARSGPGTRDGYT
- | TRBJ2-7 | TRBV4-2 | ASSTGLGTYEQY
- | TRBJ1-2 | TRBV7-9 | ASSSRDQYNYGYT
- | TRBJ1-1 | TRBV2 | ASTTEGTTNTEAF
- | TRBJ2-7 | TRBV19 | ASSRTGTGLKYEQY
- | TRBJ2-7 | TRBV7-8 | ASSFSGASSYEQY
- | TRBJ1-6 | TRBV6-5 | ASSSFPGRSNSPLH
- | TRBJ2-2 | TRBV7-2 | ASSFYLRNTGELF
- | TRBJ1-1 | TRBV11-1 | ASSLGMNTEAF
- | TRBJ2-7 | TRBV5-6 | ASSLARGEPSYEQY
- | TRBJ2-1 | TRBV19 | ASSILLAGVYPYNEQF
- | TRBJ2-5 | TRBV5-1 | ASSLFGFQETQY